This paragraph reports one TCR beta chain. This record comes from a study of blood T cell repertoires in COVID-19. Study as a whole: Acute and convalescent COVID-19 samples came from the United States, Italy and Spain. T cells, B-cell-depleted T cells, or PBMCs provided the cDNA or gDNA that served as material.

Study processing details: Reference gene primer amplification gave estimated nucleated cell counts. The assay was immunoSEQ multiplex PCR, and TCRdb's table has in-frame clones only and misses some. The DNA was the basis for D and trimming; V, J and clone size are from that table. The table has 210,000 or so clones, roughly 90% seen once; the top ten hold less than 3%. Specimen: peripheral blood. The receptor was isolated from a woman between 55 and 75 years old with acute or convalescent COVID-19.

The CDR3 region has the DNA TGTGCCAGCAGCCCCGGACTAGCCGTCACAGATACGCAGTATTTT. The encoded protein is CASSPGLAVTDTQYF. The chain employs TRBV11-2 and TRBJ2-3, with 8 bases fitting TRBD2. V shed 5 bases, J shed 2 bases, and the junction held 6 bases outside the gene matches. The germline V gene has CDR1 SGHAT and CDR2 FQNNGV. The CDR3 has 15 residues.